The 13 T cell receptor beta chains given below trace back to one sample, sequenced in a study of T cells expressing NK-cell markers. Using the 5' RACE reads, TCRdb records one entry per CDR3 protein without DNA. Its listing shows 400,000 to 500,000 distinct CDR3 sequences. Sequences were obtained from blood T cells: a sorted CD56 or NKG2C T cell subset, CD4+ or CD8+ T cells, or bulk PBMC T cells (not recorded which). Receptors were obtained from a woman between 18 and 75 years old in good health.

CDR3 amino acids: CASSKTGPYEQYF. This chain uses TRBV7-9 with TRBJ2-7. Germline V gives CDR1 SEHNR, CDR2 FQNEAQ (reference sequence). The CDR3 totals 13 residues.

V gene TRBV27 combines with J gene TRBJ2-1; the D call of TRBD2 rests on TCRdb alone, since no DNA is present to check it. Germline V CDR1 and CDR2: MNHEY, SMNVEV (reference sequence). The CDR3 covers 13 residues. The CDR3 protein is CASSLAPLAEQFF.

The rearrangement joins TRBV12-3 or TRBV12-4 to TRBJ1-3. This CDR3 is built from 13 residues. Here the CDR3 reads CAGYGYSGNTIYF.

V gene TRBV10-2 combines with J gene TRBJ2-5; TCRdb's D call, TRBD1, is unchecked because there is no DNA. The germline V gene encodes CDR1 WSHSY and CDR2 SAAADI. CDR3 length: 12 amino acids. The CDR3: CASLQGEETQYF.

The chain carries TRBV3-1 and TRBJ2-1; TCRdb proposes TRBD2, but this gene call is untestable without DNA. The germline V gene has CDR1 LGHDT and CDR2 YNNKEL (reference sequence). The CDR3 extends over 14 amino acids. CDR3 region: CASSPRSQGGGQFF.

The V and J genes are TRBV11-2 and TRBJ2-5; the TCRdb call, TRBD2, lacks DNA for checking. This CDR3 has 14 amino acids. Germline CDR1 SGHAT, CDR2 FQNNGV. The CDR3 sequence is CASSSGLAQETQYF.

V gene TRBV6-1 combines with J gene TRBJ2-3. Per germline, CDR1 MNHNS and CDR2 SASEGT. The CDR3 runs to 13 residues. CDR3 residues: CASSEHGTDTQYF.

J is TRBJ2-2 and V is TRBV12-3 or TRBV12-4. CDR3 length equals 14 residues. This chain's CDR3 is CASSLDWNTGELFF.

The genes are TRBV7-9 and TRBJ1-2; TCRdb designates TRBD1, a call that cannot be tested without DNA. This CDR3 spans 12 amino acids. CDR1 and CDR2 from the germline V gene are SEHNR and FQNEAQ (reference sequence). The CDR3: CATSRGQEGYTF.

The chain combines TRBV20-1 with TRBJ1-2; with no DNA, the TCRdb D assignment of TRBD1 cannot be verified. This CDR3 has 12 residues. The germline V gene has CDR1 DFQATT and CDR2 SNEGSKA (reference sequence). CDR3 loop: CSAYNRDGGYTF.

The CDR3 reads CSAILTSTDTQYF. The chain carries TRBV20-1 and TRBJ2-3. The CDR3 has 13 amino acids. Germline values: CDR1 DFQATT, CDR2 SNEGSKA (reference sequence).

V is TRBV10-3 and J is TRBJ1-6. This CDR3 has 12 residues. CDR1 is ENHRY, CDR2 SYGVKD, per germline. CDR3 loop: CAIMGTPSPLHF.

This chain connects TRBV19 to TRBJ1-1; checking the TCRdb D call of TRBD1 is not possible without DNA. The CDR3 sequence is 16 residues long. Germline CDR1 is LNHDA and CDR2 is SQIVND (reference sequence). The CDR3 protein is CASRSGGEGKNTEAFF.